The 11 T cell receptor beta chains in this list originate from one sample, sequenced in a study of PD-1 blockade in mismatch repair-deficient tumors. Profiled with immunoSEQ multiplex PCR; TCRdb holds only in-frame clones, not every one. In the table there are under 50,000 clones, over 80% of which are singletons. This sample comprised PBMCs, obtained 38 to 40 weeks after starting pembrolizumab. Source of these receptors: an adult with mismatch repair-deficient cancer.

The chain carries TRBV11-3 and TRBJ1-2, with D perhaps matching TRBD1 (6 bases). The CDR3 spans 16 residues. The V end lost 3 bases, the J end lost 2 bases, and 16 bases lay between the germline ends. CDR1 and CDR2 from the germline V gene are SGHNT and YENEEA. CDR3 nucleotides: TGTGCCAGCAGCTTGGGACACGGAGGATCAAACTATGGCTACACCTTC. Protein sequence: CASSLGHGGSNYGYTF.

The rearrangement links TRBV5-1 to TRBJ2-5; TRBD2 matches 7 bases. Germline assignment: CDR1 SGHRS and CDR2 YFSETQ. J lost 5 bases, V lost 4 bases, and 14 bases had no gene match. The CDR3 totals 16 residues. The CDR3 DNA reads TGCGCCAGCAGCGCAGCAGGTGGGAGGGCCGGGGAGACCCAGTACTTC. Residues: CASSAAGGRAGETQYF.

The rearrangement uses TRBV18 and TRBJ2-4; D is perhaps TRBD2 (5 bases). Germline V gives CDR1 KGHSH, CDR2 LQKENI. The CDR3 is 14 residues long. Trimming removed 0 bases from V and 7 bases from J, with 10 bases in between. The CDR3 DNA sequence: TGTGCCAGCTCACCACCGAGCAGGAGGAACATTCAGTACTTC. It yields the protein CASSPPSRRNIQYF.

This clone has only a few counts. The chain combines TRBV5-4 with TRBJ1-2; tentatively, D is TRBD1 (5 bases). The CDR3 runs 12 residues. Trimming took 4 bases from V and 4 from J, leaving 8 bases between them. Germline CDR1 SGHNT, CDR2 YYREEE (reference sequence). For the CDR3, the DNA is TGTGCCAGCAGCCGAGACAGCTATGGCTACACCTTC. Protein product: CASSRDSYGYTF. Based on the CDR3 plus reference TRBV5-4 and TRBJ1-2, the full variable domain is ETGVTQSPTHLIKTRGQQVTLRCSSQSGHNTVSWYQQALGQGPQFIFQYYREEENGRGNFPPRFSGLQFPNYSSELNVNALELDDSALYLCASSRDSYGYTFGSGTRLTVV.

This chain connects TRBV4-1 to TRBJ2-3; possibly TRBD2 for D (6 bases). Between the trimmed V and J ends, which lost 4 bases and 3 bases, there was a span of 8 bases. Germline values: CDR1 MGHRA, CDR2 YSYEKL. The length of the CDR3 is 13 residues. CDR3 loop: CASSPLATDTQYF. CDR3 in DNA: TGCGCCAGCAGCCCCCTAGCGACAGATACGCAGTATTTT.

The sample holds one count of this clone. This sequence joins TRBV6-5 and TRBJ1-1; 7 bases map to TRBD1. With V trimmed by 4 bases and J by 6 bases, 8 bases remained unmatched. CDR1 and CDR2 from the germline V gene are MNHEY and SVGAGI. The CDR3 loop spans 14 amino acids. CDR3 sequence (DNA): TGTGCCAGCAGTTTGGGACAGTTCATCGCTGAAGCTTTCTTT. Protein sequence: CASSLGQFIAEAFF.

The chain has TRBV30 and TRBJ2-1; no clear D. Germline values: CDR1 GTSNPN, CDR2 SVGIG (reference sequence). There are 12 residues in the CDR3. V dropped 1 base and J dropped 6 bases, with 7 bases sitting between them. In DNA form, the CDR3 reads TGTGCCTGGAGTGGACTTACCAATGAGCAGTTCTTC. Translating gives CAWSGLTNEQFF.

The CDR3 region has the DNA TGTGCCAGCAGCTTTAAGGGGCCCACAGATACGCAGTATTTT. Residues: CASSFKGPTDTQYF. The chain combines TRBV7-8 with TRBJ2-3; D possibly corresponds to TRBD1 (5 bases). V was cut by 3 bases and J by 2 bases, with 9 bases left in between. This CDR3 is 14 amino acids long. The germline V gene encodes CDR1 SGHVS and CDR2 FQNEAQ.

In its sample, this clone was seen a few times. The V gene is TRBV29-1, the J gene TRBJ2-1; TRBD2 matches 7 bases. CDR1 and CDR2 (germline): SQVTM, ANQGSEA. The J segment lost 5 bases and the V segment lost 0 bases, leaving 10 bases of the junction unmatched. The CDR3 has 16 residues. The CDR3 DNA sequence: TGCAGCGTTGAAGATATTAGGACTAGGCCCAACAATGAGCAGTTCTTC. Amino acids: CSVEDIRTRPNNEQFF.

This chain uses TRBV28 with TRBJ2-1; 8 bases match TRBD2. This CDR3 is built from 12 residues. The germline V gene encodes CDR1 MDHEN and CDR2 SYDVKM. V dropped 3 bases and J dropped 9; count of bases not matched to a gene: 1. The CDR3 nucleotides are TGTGCCAGCAGTTTTAGCGGGACTGAGCAGTTCTTC. This sequence encodes CASSFSGTEQFF.

The rearrangement links TRBV30 to TRBJ1-4, with 7 nucleotides matching TRBD1. The germline V gene has CDR1 GTSNPN and CDR2 SVGIG (reference sequence). The CDR3 is made up of 15 amino acids. Losses at the gene ends were 0 bases for V and 4 bases for J; bases not matched to a gene: 5. Here the CDR3 reads CAWSVRTGDNEKLFF. The DNA of the CDR3 is TGTGCCTGGAGTGTTCGAACAGGGGATAATGAAAAACTGTTTTTT. Full variable domain (outside the CDR3, taken from reference TRBV30 and TRBJ1-4): SQTIHQWPATLVQPVGSPLSLECTVEGTSNPNLYWYRQAAGRGLQLLFYSVGIGQISSEVPQNLSASRPQDRQFILSSKKLLLSDSGFYLCAWSVRTGDNEKLFFGSGTQLSVL.